The entry that follows covers one T cell receptor beta chain sequence. What it binds is unknown. The data stem from a study of T-cell reconstitution after alpha-beta-depleted transplantation in children. V lost 4 bases, J lost 3 bases, and 9 bases lay in between. Germline CDR1 and CDR2: SGHTA and FQGTGA. The CDR3 length is 13 residues. This sample's TCRbeta library carried unique molecular identifier barcodes. TCRdb independently ran MiXCR on the PCR reads; one entry per CDR3 protein. In the table there are fewer than 450,000 distinct CDR3 sequences, about a sixth of which are singletons. Study outcomes and limitations: Day-60 TCRbeta diversity that was high in some patients was derived from surviving recipient T cells and thymic progenitors.

The TCR comes from a male patient between 2 and 15 years old who had a stem cell transplant for acute lymphoblastic leukemia, so the T cells may come from the graft donor. The chain couples TRBV7-3 to TRBJ1-1; D possibly corresponds to TRBD1 (5 bases). Specimen: PBMCs, mostly from graft donor cells, collected 360 days after TCRalphabeta/CD19-depleted stem cell transplant. For the CDR3, the DNA is TGTGCCAGCAGCTCAGACAGAGACACTGAAGCTTTCTTT. Translation gives CASSSDRDTEAFF.